This T cell receptor (beta chain) was sequenced during a study of shared clonotypes between healthy human individuals. TCRdb keeps only in-frame clones here, not all; method: immunoSEQ multiplex PCR. Of 1,100,000 or so clones listed, about 84% were seen once; the top ten hold 0.52%. This clone was picked up one time. Germline-derived CDR1 and CDR2 are SGHTS and YDEGEE. V was pared by 5 bases and J by 7 bases, with 12 bases of the junction left unmatched. The length of the CDR3 is 15 residues. This sequence originates from a man aged 18-30 years in good health. Some clones in this sample may be carry-over from other donors' samples. V gene TRBV5-8 combines with J gene TRBJ2-5; 9 bases match TRBD1. Sequencing was carried out using memory CD4+ T cells from PBMCs. Subset of the sample: CD45RA-negative fraction. Here the CDR3 DNA reads TGTGCCAGCAGTAACACAGGGGGCACGACGCGGACCCAGTACTTC. Translation: CASSNTGGTTRTQYF.